Listed below are T cell receptor beta chains from one sample, sequenced in a study of blood T cell repertoires in COVID-19. Assay used: immunoSEQ multiplex PCR; TCRdb lists only in-frame clones, some missing. The sample gives fewer than 350,000 clones, just under 85% of which show up once; around 3.9% is in the top ten. Sample: peripheral blood. Source of these receptors: a woman in her forties or fifties with active or convalescent COVID-19. Both conserved end residues are part of each CDR3. A D gene is named only where the DNA matches it firmly. The listing skips clone size in some rows; elsewhere it reads once, few, many or a size class.

NA,NA,TRBJ2-7,12,TRBV7-9,CASSFPGNEQYF,TGTGCCAGCAGCTTTCCAGGGAACGAGCAGTACTTC
NA,NA,TRBJ1-5,14,TRBV19,CASKWGLSNQPQHF,TGTGCCAGTAAATGGGGGCTAAGCAATCAGCCCCAGCATTTT
NA,NA,TRBJ1-4,15,TRBV6-6,CASRHTGTKDEKLFF,TGTGCCAGCAGACACACAGGGACAAAGGATGAAAAACTGTTTTTT
TRBD1,few,TRBJ1-5,18,TRBV3-1/TRBV3-2,CASSQGQGGRYWDQPQHF,TGTGCCAGCAGCCAAGGGCAGGGGGGTAGGTACTGGGATCAGCCCCAGCATTTT
TRBD2,NA,TRBJ2-7,15,TRBV2,CASNEGLAGYYEQYF,TGTGCCAGCAATGAGGGACTAGCGGGATACTACGAGCAGTACTTC
NA,NA,TRBJ1-5,14,TRBV19,CASPGQSSNQPQHF,TGTGCCAGCCCAGGACAGAGTAGCAATCAGCCCCAGCATTTT
TRBD2,few,TRBJ2-4,16,TRBV28,CASTMGGGTARNIQYF,TGTGCCAGCACTATGGGGGGAGGGACGGCGCGAAACATTCAGTACTTC
TRBD1,NA,TRBJ1-5,15,TRBV5-5,CASSPGTAEWQPQHF,TGTGCCAGCAGCCCAGGGACAGCGGAGTGGCAGCCCCAGCATTTT
TRBD2,NA,TRBJ2-3,15,TRBV2,CASSLTSGYTDTQYF,TGTGCCAGCAGTTTGACTAGCGGATACACAGATACGCAGTATTTT
NA,NA,TRBJ1-1,16,TRBV7-8,CASSPMPLALNTEAFF,TGTGCCAGCAGCCCGATGCCCTTGGCCCTGAACACTGAAGCTTTCTTT
NA,NA,TRBJ1-5,15,TRBV7-8,CASSSGAGLNQPQHF,TGTGCCAGCAGCTCCGGCGCAGGGCTAAATCAGCCCCAGCATTTT
TRBD2,NA,TRBJ2-1,17,TRBV2,CATRTSGRGGSYNEQFF,TGTGCCACCAGGACTAGCGGGAGGGGGGGATCTTACAATGAGCAGTTCTTC
NA,once,TRBJ2-1,13,TRBV30,CAWSYGSTNEQFF,TGTGCCTGGAGCTACGGGAGCACCAATGAGCAGTTCTTC
NA,NA,TRBJ2-7,12,TRBV30,CAWSVGGDEQYF,TGTGCCTGGAGTGTAGGAGGGGACGAGCAGTACTTC
NA,once,TRBJ1-5,13,TRBV28,CASSFGGVQPQHF,TGTGCCAGCAGTTTTGGGGGCGTCCAGCCCCAGCATTTT
TRBD2,once,TRBJ2-5,15,TRBV7-2,CASSYRLAGEGTQYF,TGTGCCAGCAGTTACAGACTAGCGGGAGAGGGGACCCAGTACTTC
TRBD1,NA,TRBJ1-6,13,TRBV12-3/TRBV12-4,CAIRQGAHSPLHF,TGTGCCATCCGACAGGGGGCTCATTCACCCCTCCACTTT
TRBD2,NA,TRBJ2-3,14,TRBV10-3,CANLSGGPMHTQYF,TGTGCCAACCTTAGCGGGGGACCCATGCATACGCAGTATTTT
NA,NA,TRBJ1-1,12,TRBV30,CAWREDTAEAFF,TGTGCCTGGAGGGAAGACACGGCGGAAGCTTTCTTT
TRBD2,NA,TRBJ2-3,17,TRBV5-1,CASSLGALAGGADTQYF,TGCGCCAGCAGCTTGGGGGCTCTAGCGGGAGGGGCAGATACGCAGTATTTT
NA,NA,TRBJ2-7,15,TRBV5-1,CASSLEPGYSYEQYF,TGCGCCAGCAGCTTGGAGCCAGGGTACTCCTACGAGCAGTACTTC
NA,few,TRBJ2-1,19,TRBV28,CASSPPPGGGEGSYNEQFF,TGTGCCAGCAGTCCCCCCCCTGGGGGGGGCGAGGGGTCCTACAATGAGCAGTTCTTC
NA,few,TRBJ2-2,14,TRBV6-5,CASKEISNTGELFF,TGTGCCAGCAAGGAGATTTCGAACACCGGGGAGCTGTTTTTT
TRBD1,NA,TRBJ1-1,17,TRBV10-3,CAISDHERRGQNTEAFF,TGTGCCATCAGTGACCACGAGCGCAGGGGGCAGAACACTGAAGCTTTCTTT
NA,NA,TRBJ2-1,12,TRBV18,CASSPARDEQFF,TGTGCCAGCTCACCCGCCAGGGATGAGCAGTTCTTC
TRBD2,NA,TRBJ2-1,20,TRBV28,CASRNTPGTSGSRSYNEQFF,TGTGCCAGCAGGAACACACCCGGGACTAGCGGGAGTCGCTCCTACAATGAGCAGTTCTTC
TRBD2,once,TRBJ2-7,17,TRBV27,CASSLVTSSSSVNEQYF,TGTGCCAGCAGTTTGGTGACTAGCTCCAGCTCTGTGAACGAGCAGTACTTC
NA,NA,TRBJ1-1,13,TRBV11-3,CASSLGPNTEAFF,TGTGCCAGCAGCTTAGGGCCAAACACTGAAGCTTTCTTT
NA,NA,TRBJ1-1,16,TRBV7-8,CASSNWTITGNTEAFF,TGTGCCAGCAGTAACTGGACAATTACAGGGAACACTGAAGCTTTCTTT
NA,NA,TRBJ2-7,13,TRBV9,CASSPPDTYEQYF,TGTGCCAGCAGCCCCCCCGACACCTACGAGCAGTACTTC
NA,NA,TRBJ2-5,14,TRBV2,CASSWQAYQETQYF,TGTGCCAGCAGCTGGCAAGCGTACCAAGAGACCCAGTACTTC
TRBD1,NA,TRBJ1-1,18,TRBV10-2,CASSESPTGGSGRTEAFF,TGCGCCAGCAGTGAGTCTCCAACAGGGGGGTCAGGTCGGACTGAAGCTTTCTTT
NA,NA,TRBJ1-1,16,TRBV28,CASSLGGTLRDTEAFF,TGTGCCAGCAGTTTGGGGGGGACCTTAAGGGACACTGAAGCTTTCTTT
NA,NA,TRBJ2-7,17,TRBV4-1,CASSQVLGGPSTYEQYF,TGCGCCAGCAGCCAAGTGCTTGGAGGCCCCTCTACCTACGAGCAGTACTTC
NA,NA,TRBJ2-1,13,TRBV10-3,CAISEGHPNEQFF,TGTGCCATCAGTGAGGGACACCCCAATGAGCAGTTCTTC
NA,NA,TRBJ2-7,14,TRBV10-3,CAIRSSVASYEQYF,TGTGCCATCAGGTCTAGCGTGGCCTCCTACGAGCAGTACTTC
NA,NA,TRBJ1-2,14,TRBV5-1,CASSLSAGSGGYTF,TGCGCCAGCAGCTTGAGCGCAGGGTCCGGTGGCTACACCTTC
NA,NA,TRBJ1-3,14,TRBV7-9,CASSPLMLGNTIYF,TGTGCCAGCAGCCCCCTTATGCTAGGAAACACCATATATTTT
NA,NA,TRBJ2-7,15,TRBV21-1,CASSKGGRGPDEQYF,TGTGCCAGCAGCAAAGGAGGCAGGGGGCCTGACGAGCAGTACTTC
TRBD1,few,TRBJ2-4,17,TRBV5-4,CASSWRGTGVAKNIQYF,TGTGCCAGCAGCTGGAGGGGGACAGGGGTAGCCAAAAACATTCAGTACTTC
TRBD1,NA,TRBJ1-1,14,TRBV4-1,CASSRGQEGTEAFF,TGCGCCAGCAGCCGAGGACAGGAGGGGACTGAAGCTTTCTTT
NA,NA,TRBJ1-2,11,TRBV28,CASRVNYGYTF,TGTGCCTCACGGGTAAACTATGGCTACACCTTC
NA,once,TRBJ2-3,16,TRBV19,CASSIGDTLLADTQYF,TGTGCCAGTAGTATTGGGGACACCCTTTTAGCAGATACGCAGTATTTT
TRBD2,NA,TRBJ2-3,16,TRBV19,CASSIDGRAEGDTQYF,TGTGCCAGTAGTATAGACGGGAGGGCCGAGGGAGATACGCAGTATTTT
NA,NA,TRBJ1-2,13,TRBV14,CASSPRQSDGYTF,TGTGCCAGCAGCCCACGACAGTCCGATGGCTACACCTTC
TRBD1,NA,TRBJ1-1,14,TRBV3-1/TRBV3-2,CASSHHRGNTEAFF,TGTGCCAGCAGCCACCACAGGGGGAACACTGAAGCTTTCTTT
NA,NA,TRBJ2-4,16,TRBV4-1,CASSQEWSGGKNIQYF,TGCGCCAGCAGCCAAGAATGGTCCGGGGGCAAAAACATTCAGTACTTC
NA,NA,TRBJ1-2,13,TRBV5-6,CASSLQGTYGYTF,TGTGCCAGCAGCTTACAGGGAACCTATGGCTACACCTTC